This T cell receptor (beta chain) was identified in a study of blood T cell repertoires in COVID-19. Study-wide background: T cells, B-cell-depleted T cells, or PBMCs supplied cDNA or gDNA.

The method was immunoSEQ multiplex PCR; TCRdb's version includes in-frame clones alone and lacks a portion of them. The data show around 74,000 clones, about nine tenths seen once. This CDR3 is built from 14 residues. V lost 3 bases, J lost 6 bases, and 13 bases lay in between. Germline values: CDR1 SEHNR, CDR2 FQNEAQ (reference sequence). The source is a woman of 80 years or more with active or convalescent COVID-19. This chain uses TRBV7-9 with TRBJ2-3; D possibly corresponds to TRBD2 (5 bases). The source material was peripheral blood. The CDR3 DNA follows: TGTGCCAGCAGCTTTATAAGCGGTTCGGATACGCAGTATTTT. Amino acid sequence: CASSFISGSDTQYF.